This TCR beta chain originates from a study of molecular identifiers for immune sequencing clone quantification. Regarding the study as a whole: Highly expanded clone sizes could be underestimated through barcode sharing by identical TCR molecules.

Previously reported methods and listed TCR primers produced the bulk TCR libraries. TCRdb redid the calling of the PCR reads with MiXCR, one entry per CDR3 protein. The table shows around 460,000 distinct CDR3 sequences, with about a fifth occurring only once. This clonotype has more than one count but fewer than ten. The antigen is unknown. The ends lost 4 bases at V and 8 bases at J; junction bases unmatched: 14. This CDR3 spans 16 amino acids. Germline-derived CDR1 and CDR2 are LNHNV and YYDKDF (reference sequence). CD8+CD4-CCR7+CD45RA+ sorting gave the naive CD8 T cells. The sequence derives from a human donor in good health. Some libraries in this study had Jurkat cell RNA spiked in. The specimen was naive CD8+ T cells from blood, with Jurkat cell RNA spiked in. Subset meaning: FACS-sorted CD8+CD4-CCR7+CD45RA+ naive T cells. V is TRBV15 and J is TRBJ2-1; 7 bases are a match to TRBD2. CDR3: CATSTEGWGGGDEQFF. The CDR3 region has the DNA TGTGCCACCAGCACCGAGGGTTGGGGGGGAGGGGATGAGCAGTTCTTC.